This T cell receptor beta chain was observed in a study of radiation and T cells in renal cell carcinoma. Using immunoSEQ multiplex PCR, the repertoire was profiled, and TCRdb retains in-frame clones only, with some absent. Of approximately 49,000 clones in the sample, less than 85% were seen once. Stated time point: blood 2 weeks post-SBRT. Noted treatment: 15 Gy SBRT to primary tumor, nephrectomy 4 weeks later. The patient's renal cell carcinoma had clear cell pathology. The V gene lost 5 bases and the J gene lost 2 bases, with 3 bases spanning the gap. Germline lookup yields CDR1 SGHTA and CDR2 FQGNSA. CDR3 length equals 11 residues.

Specimen: blood, collected from a patient whose treatment included radiotherapy and nephrectomy. V usage is TRBV7-2 and J usage is TRBJ1-2; D is unresolved. This receptor was taken from a woman aged 65 to 85 with renal cell carcinoma. The CDR3 coding sequence is TGTGCCAGCAGCAACAACTATGGCTACACCTTC. It translates to CASSNNYGYTF.